This T cell receptor (beta chain) is from a study of Graves' ophthalmopathy and Graves' hyperthyroidism. As the template, RNA transcripts were used to amplify TCR beta CDR3 regions. RT-PCR was first run with HTBI primers, then multiplex PCR in a second round. TCRdb ran MiXCR on the multiplex PCR reads and lists one entry per CDR3 protein. The sample records about 700,000 distinct CDR3 sequences, 35% to 50% being singletons. This clonotype came up a few times. Its specificity is not known. Other autoimmune diseases, uncontrolled infections, pregnancy or lactation led to the exclusion of patients. What supplied the PBMCs was roughly 11 ml of fresh peripheral blood. The study's findings and limits: Appearing in blood as well were most expanded thyroid clonotypes above 0.001 frequency.

V was clipped by 3 bases and J by 8 bases; unmatched bases: 6. CDR1 and CDR2 from the germline V gene are SQVTM and ANQGSEA. The CDR3 consists of 12 residues. The chain carries TRBV29-1 and TRBJ1-2; the match to TRBD1 covers 7 bases. The sequence came from an adult man with Graves' ophthalmopathy. The sample taken for sequencing was peripheral blood. CDR3 loop: CSVEAGGGGYTF. CDR3 in DNA: TGCAGCGTTGAGGCAGGGGGTGGCGGCTACACCTTC.